This record concerns one TCR beta chain sequence. CDR1 and CDR2 (germline): SGHAT, FQNNGV. V dropped 3 bases and J dropped 4 bases, with 7 bases sitting between them. The CDR3 totals 12 residues. Assay used: immunoSEQ multiplex PCR; TCRdb lists only in-frame clones, some missing. The table records over 100,000 clones, over 75% of them present only once. The entry originates in a study of OX40 agonist ivuxolimab in advanced cancers. The source material was CD4+ or CD8+ T cells sorted from blood, sampled in a trial of the OX40 agonist ivuxolimab. The gene calls are TRBV11-2 and TRBJ2-7; TRBD2 is a possible D gene (6 bases). The source of this sequence is an adult with an advanced solid tumor such as melanoma, head and neck, liver or kidney cancer. CDR3 nucleotide sequence: TGTGCCAGCAGCTTTGCGGGATACGAGCAGTACTTC. Residues: CASSFAGYEQYF.